This T cell receptor (beta chain) was captured by sequencing in a study of T cell responses to AZD1222 COVID-19 vaccine. Study conclusions and caveats: The donor cohort was predominantly white British with a female majority, and clonal diversity may have been underestimated. Spike-specific TCR breadth and depth went up after people got two AZD1222 doses. Baseline seropositives among AZD1222 recipients totaled only five or six. In the spike-specific TCR repertoire, nearly half reportedly target unmutated variant regions.

On this clone itself: Its antigen remains unidentified.

Clones were sequenced by immunoSEQ multiplex PCR, and TCRdb holds only the in-frame ones, with some missing. The repertoire holds some 100,000 clones, 87% seen once, with 15% to 20% in the top ten. The germline V gene has CDR1 ENHRY and CDR2 SYGVKD. The CDR3 totals 11 residues. Trimming shortened V by 11 bases and J by 4 bases, and 9 bases separated the two germline ends. This specimen consisted of peripheral blood, obtained on day 0 of AZD1222 vaccination. This clonotype was sampled from an adult in good health. This chain links TRBV10-3 with TRBJ1-3; D call uncertain. The CDR3 region is CAGSRGNTIYF. CDR3 in DNA: TGTGCCGGTTCACGAGGAAACACCATATATTTT.